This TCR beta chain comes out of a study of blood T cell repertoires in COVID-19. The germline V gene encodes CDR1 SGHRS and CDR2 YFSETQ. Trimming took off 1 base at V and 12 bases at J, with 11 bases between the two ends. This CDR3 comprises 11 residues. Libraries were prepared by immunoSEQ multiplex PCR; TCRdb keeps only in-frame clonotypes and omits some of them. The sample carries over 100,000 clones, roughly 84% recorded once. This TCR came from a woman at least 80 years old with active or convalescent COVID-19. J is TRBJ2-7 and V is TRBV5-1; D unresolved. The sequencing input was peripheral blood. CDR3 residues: CASSLLHMMYF. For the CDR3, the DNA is TGCGCCAGCAGCTTGTTGCACATGATGTACTTC.